This entry features one T cell receptor beta chain sequence. The sample belongs to a study of blood T cell repertoires in COVID-19. Here immunoSEQ multiplex PCR was the method, and the copy in TCRdb shows in-frame clones only, minus some. The profile shows about 190,000 clones, roughly nine tenths of them singletons. Trimming removed 0 bases at V and 0 bases at J, with 11 bases between. Germline V gene data show CDR1 as MNHEY and CDR2 as SVGAGI. CDR3 length equals 16 residues. This sequence joins TRBV6-5 and TRBJ1-2; D perhaps matches TRBD1 (6 bases). The receptor was derived from a man between 35 and 55 years old with acute or convalescent COVID-19. Sequenced material: peripheral blood. CDR3 residues: CASSYSTGSANYGYTF. As DNA, the CDR3 is TGTGCCAGCAGTTACTCGACAGGCTCGGCTAACTATGGCTACACCTTC.